The T cell receptor (beta chain) described here comes from a study of sequential checkpoint blockade in melanoma. The treatment here: randomized to nivolumab then ipilimumab (arm A) or the reverse (arm B). The V gene's germline CDR1 is MRHNA and CDR2 SNTAGT. The V gene end was trimmed by 4 bases and the J gene end by 4 bases; junction bases not matched to a gene: 3. There are 14 residues in the CDR3. Only in-frame clones appear in the TCRdb table, and some are missing; sequencing was by immunoSEQ multiplex PCR. Of fewer than 20,000 clones listed, around 70% are singletons. The receptor comes from a human donor with melanoma. Sample: CD8+ T cells sorted from blood (inferred from file names), taken from a patient given nivolumab and ipilimumab in sequence. The genes are TRBV6-4 and TRBJ2-3, with TRBD2 matching over 9 bases. CDR3 residues: CASSASGEADTQYF. Written as DNA, the CDR3 is TGTGCCAGCAGTGCTAGCGGGGAAGCAGATACGCAGTATTTT.